The rows below give T cell receptor beta chains drawn from one sample of a study of control samples from healthy donors and cancer patients. Only in-frame clones appear in the TCRdb table, and some are missing; sequencing was by immunoSEQ multiplex PCR. The sample carries some 71,000 clones, around 87% recorded once. Sequencing used PBMCs. Receptor source: a woman aged 45-60 years with head and neck cancer. Both conserved end residues are part of each CDR3. D genes are given only for firm matches. Some rows have no size entry. The others give once, few or many, or a class for an expanded clone.

d_gene: -
abundance: -
v_gene: TRBV9
j_gene: TRBJ2-2
CDR3aa: CASSVGEQNTGELFF
CDR3nt: TGTGCCAGCAGCGTAGGTGAACAGAACACCGGGGAGCTGTTTTTT

d_gene: TRBD2
abundance: -
v_gene: TRBV6-2/TRBV6-3
j_gene: TRBJ2-1
CDR3aa: CASSRAGGSYNEQFF
CDR3nt: TGTGCCAGCAGTAGAGCGGGGGGCTCCTACAATGAGCAGTTCTTC

d_gene: -
abundance: -
v_gene: TRBV3-1/TRBV3-2
j_gene: TRBJ1-2
CDR3aa: CASSQEYDVNYGYTF
CDR3nt: TGTGCCAGCAGCCAAGAGTACGACGTTAACTATGGCTACACCTTC

d_gene: -
abundance: -
v_gene: TRBV28
j_gene: TRBJ2-1
CDR3aa: CASNPLGLYNEQFF
CDR3nt: TGTGCCAGCAATCCCCTCGGTCTATACAATGAGCAGTTCTTC

d_gene: TRBD1
abundance: once
v_gene: TRBV6-6
j_gene: TRBJ2-3
CDR3aa: CASSRGQGVVRTQYF
CDR3nt: TGTGCCAGCAGTCGGGGACAGGGGGTGGTACGAACGCAGTATTTT

d_gene: -
abundance: -
v_gene: TRBV5-1
j_gene: TRBJ2-1
CDR3aa: CASSLTGYNEQFF
CDR3nt: TGCGCCAGCAGCTTAACCGGGTACAATGAGCAGTTCTTC

d_gene: TRBD2
abundance: -
v_gene: TRBV27
j_gene: TRBJ2-1
CDR3aa: CASSSSFSGGAGYNEQFF
CDR3nt: TGTGCCAGCAGTTCCTCTTTTAGCGGGGGGGCCGGTTACAATGAGCAGTTCTTC

d_gene: -
abundance: -
v_gene: TRBV6-1
j_gene: TRBJ2-5
CDR3aa: CASSEAHGGIQETQYF
CDR3nt: TGTGCCAGCAGTGAAGCGCATGGGGGGATCCAAGAGACCCAGTACTTC

d_gene: -
abundance: few
v_gene: TRBV5-4
j_gene: TRBJ2-7
CDR3aa: CASSLDGYEQYF
CDR3nt: TGTGCCAGCAGCTTGGATGGGTACGAGCAGTACTTC

d_gene: TRBD1
abundance: -
v_gene: TRBV7-2
j_gene: TRBJ1-2
CDR3aa: CASSLSRDRGQGYTF
CDR3nt: TGTGCCAGCAGCCTAAGCCGGGACAGGGGGCAAGGCTACACCTTC

d_gene: -
abundance: -
v_gene: TRBV11-2
j_gene: TRBJ2-5
CDR3aa: CASSPLVQETQYF
CDR3nt: TGTGCCAGCAGCCCCTTAGTACAAGAGACCCAGTACTTC

d_gene: TRBD1
abundance: -
v_gene: TRBV6-6
j_gene: TRBJ2-2
CDR3aa: CASSSGQGGNTGELFF
CDR3nt: TGTGCCAGCAGTTCCGGACAGGGAGGGAACACCGGGGAGCTGTTTTTT

d_gene: TRBD1
abundance: -
v_gene: TRBV7-9
j_gene: TRBJ1-3
CDR3aa: CASSYHRGASGNTIYF
CDR3nt: TGTGCCAGCAGCTACCACAGGGGTGCCTCTGGAAACACCATATATTTT

d_gene: -
abundance: -
v_gene: TRBV9
j_gene: TRBJ2-1
CDR3aa: CASSVARGTGGHNEQFF
CDR3nt: TGTGCCAGCAGCGTAGCCCGGGGGACTGGGGGACACAATGAGCAGTTCTTC

d_gene: -
abundance: once
v_gene: TRBV10-3
j_gene: TRBJ1-1
CDR3aa: CATTPSGNTEAFF
CDR3nt: TGTGCCACCACGCCTTCAGGGAACACTGAAGCTTTCTTT

d_gene: -
abundance: -
v_gene: TRBV30
j_gene: TRBJ1-5
CDR3aa: CAWSGGSNQPQHF
CDR3nt: TGTGCCTGGAGCGGGGGATCCAATCAGCCCCAGCATTTT